The TCR beta chain described here comes from a study of graft-versus-host responses after intestinal transplantation. Study-level background: Anti-thymocyte globulin induction preceded 2 to 4 years of tacrolimus and steroid maintenance in all recipients.

Germline V CDR1 and CDR2: SGHRS, YFSETQ. V lost 4 bases, J lost 0 bases, and 14 bases lay in between. This CDR3 spans 16 amino acids. This table comes from immunoSEQ multiplex PCR, and its TCRdb copy is limited to in-frame clones, with some not included. The repertoire consists of about 9,600 clones, with around 93% occurring once and the leading ten covering approximately 3.6%. Overall study findings and caveats: The authors found GvH clones in recipient marrow, some appearing first in ileum or blood.

Notes on this clone: Antigen specificity is unknown.

The sequenced sample was PBMCs, obtained approximately 45 days after intestinal transplantation. The chain carries TRBV5-1 and TRBJ1-3, with unresolved D. This TCR was sampled from a human patient who received an intestinal transplant, so some T cells may come from the graft donor. CDR3 amino acids: CASSPPLADSGNTIYF. In nucleotides, the CDR3 is TGCGCCAGCAGCCCCCCTTTGGCAGACTCTGGAAACACCATATATTTT.